These T cell receptor beta chains were read from a single sample in a study of shared clonotypes between healthy human individuals. The repertoire was sequenced with immunoSEQ multiplex PCR; TCRdb's copy has only in-frame clones and lacks some. There are roughly 2.6 million clones in the sample; 85% to 95% occur only once, and roughly 0.14% lies in the top ten. The sequenced material came from naive CD4+ T cells sorted from blood. The receptors stem from a man aged 18 to 29 in good health. CDR3s include the opening cysteine and the closing phenylalanine or tryptophan. The D gene is left open where the match is weak. Rows give clone size only sometimes, using once, few, many, or a class for an expanded clone.

J gene: TRBJ1-2
V gene: TRBV5-1
clone size: .
CDR3 length: 15
D gene: .
CDR3 DNA: TGCGCCAGCAGCTTGGGCTACCGGGACGGAGGTGGCTACACCTTC
CDR3 protein: CASSLGYRDGGGYTF

J gene: TRBJ2-4
V gene: TRBV11-2
clone size: .
CDR3 length: 17
D gene: TRBD1
CDR3 DNA: TGTGCCAGCAGCTTCCGCCTTGACAGGGGGCGGGGGAACATTCAGTACTTC
CDR3 protein: CASSFRLDRGRGNIQYF

J gene: TRBJ2-7
V gene: TRBV7-7
clone size: .
CDR3 length: 14
D gene: .
CDR3 DNA: TGTGCTAGCAGCTTAGAACTGGGGGTCGGAGAGCAGTACTTC
CDR3 protein: CASSLELGVGEQYF

J gene: TRBJ1-1
V gene: TRBV19
clone size: .
CDR3 length: 14
D gene: .
CDR3 DNA: TGTGCCAGTAGCCCACAGGCGGCGAACACTGAAGCTTTCTTT
CDR3 protein: CASSPQAANTEAFF

J gene: TRBJ1-2
V gene: TRBV10-3
clone size: once
CDR3 length: 14
D gene: .
CDR3 DNA: TGTGCCATCAGTGCGGACGGCCAAAACTATGGCTACACCTTC
CDR3 protein: CAISADGQNYGYTF

J gene: TRBJ2-1
V gene: TRBV10-3
clone size: .
CDR3 length: 15
D gene: .
CDR3 DNA: TGTGCCATCAGAGGGGCAGGTCGGGGAAACAATGAGCAGTTCTTC
CDR3 protein: CAIRGAGRGNNEQFF

J gene: TRBJ1-6
V gene: TRBV30
clone size: .
CDR3 length: 17
D gene: .
CDR3 DNA: TGTGCCTGGAGTGTAAGGCCAGGGAGCTCCTATAATTCACCCCTCCACTTT
CDR3 protein: CAWSVRPGSSYNSPLHF

J gene: TRBJ1-1
V gene: TRBV6-5
clone size: .
CDR3 length: 14
D gene: .
CDR3 DNA: TGTGCCAGCACTCGAGGCCCTGGGGACCCTGAAGCTTTCTTT
CDR3 protein: CASTRGPGDPEAFF

J gene: TRBJ1-5
V gene: TRBV6-5
clone size: .
CDR3 length: 15
D gene: .
CDR3 DNA: TGTGCCAGCAGGAAAACAGGCGGAAGCAATCAGCCCCAGCATTTT
CDR3 protein: CASRKTGGSNQPQHF

J gene: TRBJ2-5
V gene: TRBV19
clone size: .
CDR3 length: 15
D gene: TRBD2
CDR3 DNA: TGTGCCAGTAGTACCCTAGCGGGGGGGCCAGAGACCCAGTACTTC
CDR3 protein: CASSTLAGGPETQYF

J gene: TRBJ2-7
V gene: TRBV7-9
clone size: few
CDR3 length: 15
D gene: TRBD1
CDR3 DNA: TGTGCCAGCAGCTCCTTAACCGGGACAGGATTCGAGCAGTACTTC
CDR3 protein: CASSSLTGTGFEQYF

J gene: TRBJ2-3
V gene: TRBV6-1
clone size: once
CDR3 length: 15
D gene: .
CDR3 DNA: TGTGCCAGCAGCCACAATGGGGTAGGCACAGATACGCAGTATTTT
CDR3 protein: CASSHNGVGTDTQYF

J gene: TRBJ1-1
V gene: TRBV2
clone size: .
CDR3 length: 14
D gene: .
CDR3 DNA: TGTGCCTGCGGCCGCCGCGACGCAAACACTGAAGCTTTCTTT
CDR3 protein: CACGRRDANTEAFF

J gene: TRBJ1-2
V gene: TRBV5-1
clone size: once
CDR3 length: 14
D gene: .
CDR3 DNA: TGCGCCAGCAGCCCCCCTGGCGGGGGCTATGGCTACACCTTC
CDR3 protein: CASSPPGGGYGYTF

J gene: TRBJ1-2
V gene: TRBV19
clone size: .
CDR3 length: 16
D gene: TRBD1
CDR3 DNA: TGTGCCAGTACTCCGGGACAGGGGGCGCTTAAAAATGGCTACACCTTC
CDR3 protein: CASTPGQGALKNGYTF

J gene: TRBJ1-6
V gene: TRBV6-1
clone size: few
CDR3 length: 14
D gene: .
CDR3 DNA: TGTGCCAGCAGTGAATTTGTGGAGGGTTCACCCCTCCACTTT
CDR3 protein: CASSEFVEGSPLHF

J gene: TRBJ1-5
V gene: TRBV7-2
clone size: .
CDR3 length: 16
D gene: TRBD1
CDR3 DNA: TGTGCCAGCAGCTTAGAAGGGGCAGGGGGTAATCAGCCCCAGCATTTT
CDR3 protein: CASSLEGAGGNQPQHF

J gene: TRBJ1-5
V gene: TRBV18
clone size: .
CDR3 length: 16
D gene: TRBD1
CDR3 DNA: TGTGCCAGCTCACTACTGACCGGGACAGGGGATCAGCCCCAGCATTTT
CDR3 protein: CASSLLTGTGDQPQHF

J gene: TRBJ1-2
V gene: TRBV7-2
clone size: .
CDR3 length: 12
D gene: .
CDR3 DNA: TGTGCCAGCAGCACCCCAGGGTTTGGCTACACCTTC
CDR3 protein: CASSTPGFGYTF

J gene: TRBJ2-2
V gene: TRBV28
clone size: once
CDR3 length: 15
D gene: TRBD2
CDR3 DNA: TGTGCCAGCAGTTTAGGCGGGGGGAACACCGGGGAGCTGTTTTTT
CDR3 protein: CASSLGGGNTGELFF

J gene: TRBJ2-5
V gene: TRBV9
clone size: .
CDR3 length: 13
D gene: .
CDR3 DNA: TGTGCCAGCAGCGCCCAAGGAGGGGAGACCCAGTACTTC
CDR3 protein: CASSAQGGETQYF

J gene: TRBJ1-6
V gene: TRBV14
clone size: .
CDR3 length: 16
D gene: .
CDR3 DNA: TGTGCCAGCAGCCAAGTAACAGGGTGGAATAATTCACCCCTCCACTTT
CDR3 protein: CASSQVTGWNNSPLHF

J gene: TRBJ2-6
V gene: TRBV27
clone size: .
CDR3 length: 15
D gene: .
CDR3 DNA: TGTGCCAGCAGTTCGAGGGCTTCTGGGGCCAACGTCCTGACTTTC
CDR3 protein: CASSSRASGANVLTF

J gene: TRBJ1-4
V gene: TRBV7-9
clone size: once
CDR3 length: 14
D gene: .
CDR3 DNA: TGTGCCAGCAGCTTAGATAGGGAGGGTGAAAAACTGTTTTTT
CDR3 protein: CASSLDREGEKLFF

J gene: TRBJ2-7
V gene: TRBV7-2
clone size: .
CDR3 length: 14
D gene: .
CDR3 DNA: TGTGCCAGCAGCTCCCCGGGATATGTTTACGAGCAGTACTTC
CDR3 protein: CASSSPGYVYEQYF

J gene: TRBJ2-5
V gene: TRBV7-2
clone size: .
CDR3 length: 15
D gene: TRBD2
CDR3 DNA: TGTGCCAGCAGCTTAAACCTAGCGGGAGGAGAGACCCAGTACTTC
CDR3 protein: CASSLNLAGGETQYF

J gene: TRBJ2-7
V gene: TRBV7-2
clone size: .
CDR3 length: 19
D gene: TRBD1
CDR3 DNA: TGTGCCAGCAGCCATAGGGAGGGACCGGGACAGGGTTACCCCTACGAGCAGTACTTC
CDR3 protein: CASSHREGPGQGYPYEQYF

J gene: TRBJ1-1
V gene: TRBV2
clone size: .
CDR3 length: 14
D gene: .
CDR3 DNA: TGTGCCAGCAGTGCGAGCAGCATGAACACTGAGGCTTTCTTT
CDR3 protein: CASSASSMNTEAFF

J gene: TRBJ1-1
V gene: TRBV5-1
clone size: .
CDR3 length: 14
D gene: TRBD1
CDR3 DNA: TGCGCCAGCAGCTTGGGCCAGGGGGCCGGTGAAGCTTTCTTT
CDR3 protein: CASSLGQGAGEAFF

J gene: TRBJ2-1
V gene: TRBV15
clone size: .
CDR3 length: 15
D gene: TRBD2
CDR3 DNA: TGTGCCACCAGGCTCAATAGCGGGGGGCCCTATGAGCAGTTCTTC
CDR3 protein: CATRLNSGGPYEQFF

J gene: TRBJ2-1
V gene: TRBV6-5
clone size: once
CDR3 length: 16
D gene: TRBD1
CDR3 DNA: TGTGCCAGCAGTTACTCACCGGGACAGGGCCTCAATGAGCAGTTCTTC
CDR3 protein: CASSYSPGQGLNEQFF

J gene: TRBJ1-5
V gene: TRBV20-1
clone size: once
CDR3 length: 11
D gene: .
CDR3 DNA: TGCAGTGTCACACAGGGCCAGCCCCAGCATTTT
CDR3 protein: CSVTQGQPQHF

J gene: TRBJ2-5
V gene: TRBV5-1
clone size: .
CDR3 length: 14
D gene: .
CDR3 DNA: TGCGCCAGCAGCCTGGGACGCCGCCAAGAGACCCAGTACTTC
CDR3 protein: CASSLGRRQETQYF

J gene: TRBJ1-4
V gene: TRBV6-5
clone size: .
CDR3 length: 12
D gene: .
CDR3 DNA: TGTGCCAGTCAGGATTTCAATGAAAAACTGTTTTTT
CDR3 protein: CASQDFNEKLFF

J gene: TRBJ1-3
V gene: TRBV2
clone size: .
CDR3 length: 13
D gene: .
CDR3 DNA: TGTGCCAGCAGTGAGGGGAGGGCGGGCACCATATATTTT
CDR3 protein: CASSEGRAGTIYF

J gene: TRBJ1-2
V gene: TRBV7-6
clone size: .
CDR3 length: 14
D gene: TRBD1
CDR3 DNA: TGTGCCAGCAGCAGAGACAGGGGAACCTATGGCTACACCTTC
CDR3 protein: CASSRDRGTYGYTF

J gene: TRBJ1-1
V gene: TRBV9
clone size: few
CDR3 length: 14
D gene: .
CDR3 DNA: TGTGCCAGCAGCAAGGGCAGGGCGGGGACTGAAGCTTTCTTT
CDR3 protein: CASSKGRAGTEAFF

J gene: TRBJ2-1
V gene: TRBV14
clone size: .
CDR3 length: 16
D gene: TRBD2
CDR3 DNA: TGTGCCAGCAGCCAAGTGGGTCGCGGGAGGGCCGATGAGCAGTTCTTC
CDR3 protein: CASSQVGRGRADEQFF

J gene: TRBJ2-3
V gene: TRBV5-4
clone size: .
CDR3 length: 14
D gene: .
CDR3 DNA: TGTGCCAGCAGCTTGTTTGTAGCCGCAGATACGCAGTATTTT
CDR3 protein: CASSLFVAADTQYF

J gene: TRBJ2-3
V gene: TRBV5-1
clone size: once
CDR3 length: 15
D gene: .
CDR3 DNA: TGCGCCAGCAGCTTGGGCGGAGTTGGGACAGATACGCAGTATTTT
CDR3 protein: CASSLGGVGTDTQYF

J gene: TRBJ2-7
V gene: TRBV6-5
clone size: .
CDR3 length: 16
D gene: TRBD2
CDR3 DNA: TGTGCCAGCAGTTACTCGATGCTAGCGGGAGCTCGCGAGCAGTACTTC
CDR3 protein: CASSYSMLAGAREQYF

J gene: TRBJ2-5
V gene: TRBV30
clone size: .
CDR3 length: 15
D gene: TRBD1
CDR3 DNA: TGTGCCTTAGGACAGGGGACTTTGGCTGAAGAGACCCAGTACTTC
CDR3 protein: CALGQGTLAEETQYF

J gene: TRBJ2-7
V gene: TRBV2
clone size: .
CDR3 length: 12
D gene: .
CDR3 DNA: TGTGCCAGCAGCGAGGACGGTTACGAGCAGTACTTC
CDR3 protein: CASSEDGYEQYF

J gene: TRBJ1-1
V gene: TRBV28
clone size: .
CDR3 length: 13
D gene: .
CDR3 DNA: TGTGCCAGCAGAACTCAACAGGATTGGAAAGCTTTCTTT
CDR3 protein: CASRTQQDWKAFF

J gene: TRBJ1-5
V gene: TRBV7-2
clone size: once
CDR3 length: 13
D gene: .
CDR3 DNA: TGTGCCAGCAGCTCGTCGACAGTTCAGCCCCAGCATTTT
CDR3 protein: CASSSSTVQPQHF

J gene: TRBJ1-4
V gene: TRBV18
clone size: .
CDR3 length: 13
D gene: TRBD1
CDR3 DNA: TGTGCCAGCTCACCGACAGGGAATGAAAAACTGTTTTTT
CDR3 protein: CASSPTGNEKLFF

J gene: TRBJ1-2
V gene: TRBV20-1
clone size: .
CDR3 length: 11
D gene: .
CDR3 DNA: TGCAGTGCTAGAGCAGGGTATGGCTACACCTTC
CDR3 protein: CSARAGYGYTF

J gene: TRBJ2-4
V gene: TRBV13
clone size: .
CDR3 length: 14
D gene: .
CDR3 DNA: TGTGCCAGCAGCCGAACGGCAGGCCAAAACATTCAGTACTTC
CDR3 protein: CASSRTAGQNIQYF

J gene: TRBJ1-6
V gene: TRBV27
clone size: .
CDR3 length: 20
D gene: .
CDR3 DNA: TGTGCCAGCAGTCCCCTCGTTTTGGCAGCTTTGAGCTCCTATAATTCACCCCTCCACTTT
CDR3 protein: CASSPLVLAALSSYNSPLHF

J gene: TRBJ1-4
V gene: TRBV9
clone size: .
CDR3 length: 17
D gene: .
CDR3 DNA: TGTGCCAGCAGCGTAGGGGGCAGGGGCTTTGGTAATGAAAAACTGTTTTTT
CDR3 protein: CASSVGGRGFGNEKLFF

J gene: TRBJ1-4
V gene: TRBV12-5
clone size: .
CDR3 length: 16
D gene: TRBD1
CDR3 DNA: TGTGCTAGTGGTTTGGCCACCGGGACAGGAGGAGAAAAACTGTTTTTT
CDR3 protein: CASGLATGTGGEKLFF

J gene: TRBJ1-1
V gene: TRBV27
clone size: once
CDR3 length: 13
D gene: .
CDR3 DNA: TGTGCCAGCAGTTATAAGGCGCGAACTGAAGCTTTCTTT
CDR3 protein: CASSYKARTEAFF

J gene: TRBJ2-7
V gene: TRBV5-4
clone size: .
CDR3 length: 14
D gene: TRBD1
CDR3 DNA: TGTGCCAGCAGCAAGGGACAGCAAGCCTACGAGCAGTACTTC
CDR3 protein: CASSKGQQAYEQYF

J gene: TRBJ1-3
V gene: TRBV30
clone size: .
CDR3 length: 14
D gene: .
CDR3 DNA: TGTGCCTGGAGTACAGGTACCTCTGGAAACACCATATATTTT
CDR3 protein: CAWSTGTSGNTIYF

J gene: TRBJ2-7
V gene: TRBV10-3
clone size: .
CDR3 length: 14
D gene: .
CDR3 DNA: TGTGCCATCAGTGAATCGGGGAGCTCCTACGAGCAGTACTTC
CDR3 protein: CAISESGSSYEQYF

J gene: TRBJ2-7
V gene: TRBV28
clone size: .
CDR3 length: 14
D gene: TRBD1
CDR3 DNA: TGTGCCAGCACTAGACAGGGGGGCTGGGGCGAGCAGTACTTC
CDR3 protein: CASTRQGGWGEQYF

J gene: TRBJ1-4
V gene: TRBV7-2
clone size: .
CDR3 length: 14
D gene: .
CDR3 DNA: TGTGCCAGCAGCCCCCGACCAACTAATGAAAAACTGTTTTTT
CDR3 protein: CASSPRPTNEKLFF

J gene: TRBJ1-2
V gene: TRBV19
clone size: .
CDR3 length: 16
D gene: TRBD1
CDR3 DNA: TGTGCCAGTAGGGACAGGAGCGTTAGAGCTAACTATGGCTACACCTTC
CDR3 protein: CASRDRSVRANYGYTF